The T cell receptor (beta chain) under discussion was sequenced for a study of blood T cells in healthy people across ages. Primed by a sample-barcoded 5' primer and a J-beta primer mix, a second PCR proceeded for about 6 to 11 cycles. Each cDNA molecule was tagged by a template-switch adaptor with 12 random nucleotides. MiXCR, applied by TCRdb to the 5' RACE reads, yields one record per CDR3 protein. Of about 900,000 distinct CDR3 sequences in the sample, 62% were seen once. The CDR3 extends over 13 amino acids. Germline CDR1 is SGDLS and CDR2 is YYNGEE. After removal of 3 bases from V and 11 bases from J, the junction contained 9 bases not matched to a gene.

Material for sequencing was blood. The sequence came from a man aged 30 to 39 in good health. This chain connects TRBV9 to TRBJ2-5; 8 bases are a match to TRBD1. As DNA, the CDR3 is TGTGCCAGCAGCGCTGGACAGGGCGAAGAGCAGTACTTC. Encoded protein: CASSAGQGEEQYF.